The rows below give T cell receptor beta chains drawn from one sample of a study of T cell changes during pregnancy in multiple sclerosis. This table comes from immunoSEQ multiplex PCR, and its TCRdb copy is limited to in-frame clones, with some not included. Of tens of thousands of clones listed, around 93% are singletons. The sample consisted of peripheral blood, taken before pregnancy. These receptors were collected from a female donor with multiple sclerosis, enrolled in a pregnancy study. Each CDR3 is given with its conserved first and last residue. The D gene is left open where the match is weak. Part of the rows lack a size; the others show once, few, many or a class for expanded clones.

d_gene	abundance	v_gene	j_gene	CDR3aa	CDR3nt
NA	NA	TRBV6-7	TRBJ1-5	CASSYSGDSNQPQHF	TGTGCCAGCAGTTACTCAGGGGATAGCAATCAGCCCCAGCATTTT
TRBD2	NA	TRBV7-9	TRBJ2-3	CASSLPLAGSTDTQYF	TGTGCCAGCAGCTTACCCCTAGCGGGTAGCACAGATACGCAGTATTTT
TRBD1	NA	TRBV28	TRBJ1-5	CASSLGQGNQPQHF	TGTGCCAGCAGTTTGGGACAGGGCAATCAGCCCCAGCATTTT
NA	NA	TRBV2	TRBJ1-5	CASSVPPRPQHF	TGTGCCAGCAGTGTACCCCCGAGGCCCCAGCATTTT
TRBD1	once	TRBV15	TRBJ1-6	CATSTDRGGSPLHF	TGTGCCACCAGCACGGACAGGGGGGGTTCACCCCTCCACTTT
TRBD1	NA	TRBV7-2	TRBJ1-4	CASSPWDRGTNEKLFF	TGTGCCAGCAGCCCGTGGGACAGGGGAACTAATGAAAAACTGTTTTTT
NA	NA	TRBV11-2	TRBJ1-3	CASSFQNTIYF	TGTGCCAGCAGCTTCCAAAACACCATATATTTT
NA	NA	TRBV19	TRBJ2-3	CASSTRGSVATDTQYF	TGTGCCAGTAGTACGAGGGGGAGCGTTGCAACAGATACGCAGTATTTT
NA	once	TRBV21-1	TRBJ2-7	CASSKRDRDNSYEQYF	TGTGCCAGCAGCAAAAGGGACAGGGACAACTCCTACGAGCAGTACTTC
NA	NA	TRBV5-1	TRBJ2-2	CASSLYYGTPGELFF	TGCGCCAGCAGCTTGTACTACGGAACCCCCGGGGAGCTGTTTTTT
NA	once	TRBV9	TRBJ1-3	CASSPQTLNGNTIYF	TGTGCCAGCAGCCCTCAGACACTGAACGGAAACACCATATATTTT
TRBD1	NA	TRBV19	TRBJ1-5	CASSFFSFGQGLFQPQHF	TGTGCCAGTAGTTTCTTCTCTTTCGGACAGGGTTTGTTTCAGCCCCAGCATTTT
NA	NA	TRBV25-1	TRBJ1-5	CASSEHGLTGPQHF	TGTGCCAGCAGTGAACACGGGCTCACAGGGCCCCAGCATTTT
TRBD1	NA	TRBV30	TRBJ1-5	CAWRPRGQANQPQHF	TGTGCCTGGAGACCCCGCGGACAGGCTAATCAGCCCCAGCATTTT
TRBD1	NA	TRBV4-2	TRBJ2-7	CASSQVTGGFDEQYF	TGTGCCAGCAGCCAAGTGACAGGGGGCTTCGACGAGCAGTACTTC
NA	NA	TRBV5-1	TRBJ2-3	CASSLFRVADTQYF	TGCGCCAGCAGCTTGTTTCGGGTTGCAGATACGCAGTATTTT
NA	NA	TRBV20-1	TRBJ2-7	CSARLTYEQYF	TGCAGTGCTAGACTAACCTACGAGCAGTACTTC
NA	NA	TRBV9	TRBJ1-3	CASSVGHNSGNTIYF	TGTGCCAGCAGCGTAGGGCACAACTCTGGAAACACCATATATTTT
TRBD1	NA	TRBV2	TRBJ2-3	CASSEDRGVSDTQYF	TGTGCCAGCAGTGAGGACAGGGGGGTCTCAGATACGCAGTATTTT
NA	NA	TRBV5-1	TRBJ2-3	CASSSPGQGTDTQYF	TGCGCCAGCAGCTCGCCAGGGCAGGGCACAGATACGCAGTATTTT
NA	NA	TRBV11-2	TRBJ2-1	CASSYSQGNEQFF	TGTGCCAGCAGCTACTCCCAGGGTAACGAGCAGTTCTTC
NA	NA	TRBV2	TRBJ2-7	CASSGDSPYEQYF	TGTGCCAGCAGTGGCGACAGCCCCTACGAGCAGTACTTC
TRBD1	NA	TRBV7-3	TRBJ2-7	CASSDTGQGGSEQYF	TGTGCCAGCAGCGACACCGGACAGGGGGGTAGCGAGCAGTACTTC